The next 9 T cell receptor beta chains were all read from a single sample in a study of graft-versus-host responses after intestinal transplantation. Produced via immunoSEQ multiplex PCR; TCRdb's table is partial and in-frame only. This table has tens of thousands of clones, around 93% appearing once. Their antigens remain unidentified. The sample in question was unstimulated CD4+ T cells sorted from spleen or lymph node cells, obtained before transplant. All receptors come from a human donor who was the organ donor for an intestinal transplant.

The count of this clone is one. CDR3 nucleotides: TGTGCCAGCTCACCACCGGGACAGGGGCAAATCTCTGGAAACACCATATATTTT. This encodes CASSPPGQGQISGNTIYF. This chain connects TRBV18 to TRBJ1-3; 10 bases are shared with TRBD1. The CDR3 sequence is 18 residues long. Unmatched junction bases numbered 5, after V lost 0 bases and J lost 0 bases. CDR1 and CDR2 from the germline V gene are KGHSH and LQKENI.

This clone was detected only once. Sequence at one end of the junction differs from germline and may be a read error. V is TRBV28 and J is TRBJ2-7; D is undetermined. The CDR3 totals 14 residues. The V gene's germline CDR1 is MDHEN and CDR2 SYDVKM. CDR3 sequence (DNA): TGTGCCAGCGGTTTTCTTGACCGATCCTACGAGCAGTACTTC. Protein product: CASGFLDRSYEQYF.

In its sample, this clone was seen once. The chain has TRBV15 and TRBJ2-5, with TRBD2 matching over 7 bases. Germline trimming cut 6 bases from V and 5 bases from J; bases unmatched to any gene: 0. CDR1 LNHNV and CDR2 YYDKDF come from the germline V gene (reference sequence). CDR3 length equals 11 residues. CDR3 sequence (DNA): TGTGCCACCAGGGGGGGGGAGACCCAGTACTTC. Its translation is CATRGGETQYF.

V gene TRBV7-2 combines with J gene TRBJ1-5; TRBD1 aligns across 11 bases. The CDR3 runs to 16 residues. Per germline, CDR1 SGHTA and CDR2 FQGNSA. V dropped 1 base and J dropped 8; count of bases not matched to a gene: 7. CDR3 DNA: TGTGCCAGCAGCTTAGTCGGACAGGGGGCGAGGGAGCCCCAGCATTTT. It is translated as CASSLVGQGAREPQHF.

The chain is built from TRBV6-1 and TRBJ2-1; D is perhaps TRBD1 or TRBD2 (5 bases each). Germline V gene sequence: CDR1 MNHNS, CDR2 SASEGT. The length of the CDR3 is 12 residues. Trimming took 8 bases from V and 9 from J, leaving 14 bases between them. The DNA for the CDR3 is TGTGCCAGCGATGGGGGTTTGGGTGAGCAGTTCTTC. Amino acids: CASDGGLGEQFF.

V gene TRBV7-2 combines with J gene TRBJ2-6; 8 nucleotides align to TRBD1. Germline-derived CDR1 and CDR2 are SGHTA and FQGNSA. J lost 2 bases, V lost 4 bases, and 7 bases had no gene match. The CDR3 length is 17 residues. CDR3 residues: CASSSPETGAGANVLTF. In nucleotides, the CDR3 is TGTGCCAGCAGCTCACCCGAGACAGGGGCTGGGGCCAACGTCCTGACTTTC.

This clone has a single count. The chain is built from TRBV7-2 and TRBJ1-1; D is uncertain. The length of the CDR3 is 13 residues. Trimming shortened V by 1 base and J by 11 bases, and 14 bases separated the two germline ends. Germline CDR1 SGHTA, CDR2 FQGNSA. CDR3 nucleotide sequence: TGTGCCAGCAGCTTAGATCGCGGGGTTCCGGCTTTCTTT. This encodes CASSLDRGVPAFF.

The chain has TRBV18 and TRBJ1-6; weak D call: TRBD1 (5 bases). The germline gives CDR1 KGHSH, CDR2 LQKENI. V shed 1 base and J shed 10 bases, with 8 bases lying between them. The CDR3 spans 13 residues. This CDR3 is CASSPQGLSPLHF. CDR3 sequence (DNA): TGTGCCAGCTCACCACAGGGGCTCTCACCCCTCCACTTT. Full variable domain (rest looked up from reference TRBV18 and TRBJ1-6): NAGVMQNPRHLVRRRGQEARLRCSPMKGHSHVYWYRQLPEEGLKFMVYLQKENIIDESGMPKERFSAEFPKEGPSILRIQQVVRGDSAAYFCASSPQGLSPLHFGNGTRLTVT.

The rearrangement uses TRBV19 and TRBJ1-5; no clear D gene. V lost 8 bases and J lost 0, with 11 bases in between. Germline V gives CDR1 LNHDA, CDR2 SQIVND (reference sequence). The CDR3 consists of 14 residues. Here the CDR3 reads CASHSLGSNQPQHF. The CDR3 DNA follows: TGTGCCAGTCACTCGCTGGGTAGCAATCAGCCCCAGCATTTT.